This entry lists 22 T cell receptor beta chains sequenced from one sample in a study of T cell responses to AZD1222 COVID-19 vaccine. Sequencing was performed with immunoSEQ multiplex PCR; in TCRdb, only in-frame clones are kept and a portion is missing. The data contain 150,000 or so clones, 92% of them singletons. The sample consisted of peripheral blood, taken 28 days after the second AZD1222 dose. Receptor source: an adult who received the AZD1222 COVID-19 vaccine.

This clone has more than one count but fewer than ten. The rearrangement joins TRBV6-5 to TRBJ2-7, with D possibly TRBD2 on 5 matching bases. With 8 bases removed from V and 1 base from J, the gap between germline ends came to 9 bases. From germline, CDR1 is MNHEY and CDR2 SVGAGI. This CDR3 region has 12 residues. Here the CDR3 DNA reads TGTGCCAGCCGGGGTGGGTCCTACGAGCAGTACTTC. It is translated as CASRGGSYEQYF.

The chain links TRBV5-1 to TRBJ1-2; TRBD1 agrees at 10 bases. The CDR3 has 15 residues. The V segment lost 4 bases and the J segment 4 bases; nucleotides outside the gene matches: 7. Per the germline V gene, CDR1 is SGHRS and CDR2 is YFSETQ. CDR3 sequence reads: CASSLGGTGVYGYTF. The DNA for the CDR3 is TGCGCCAGCAGCCTGGGGGGGACAGGGGTCTATGGCTACACCTTC.

The CDR3 nucleotides read TGTGCCAGCAGCCCTGAGGGGTGGGGGGCGAACTACGAGCAGTACTTC. The encoded protein is CASSPEGWGANYEQYF. The chain employs TRBV27 and TRBJ2-7; D possibly matches TRBD1 or TRBD2 (6 bases each). V lost 6 bases and J lost 3, with 21 bases in between. This CDR3 is 16 amino acids long. CDR1 MNHEY and CDR2 SMNVEV come from the germline V gene (reference sequence).

This clone has only one observation. The chain links TRBV19 to TRBJ1-1, with 8 positions matching TRBD1. Germline values: CDR1 LNHDA, CDR2 SQIVND (reference sequence). The J segment lost 7 bases and the V segment lost 5 bases, leaving 6 bases of the junction unmatched. The CDR3 extends over 13 amino acids. The CDR3 spells CASSRDRGGEAFF. CDR3 sequence (DNA): TGTGCCAGTAGTCGCGACAGGGGAGGTGAAGCTTTCTTT.

CDR3 nucleotides: TGTGCCATCAGGGGGGCAGTGAACACTGAAGCTTTCTTT. This codes for CAIRGAVNTEAFF. The chain joins TRBV10-3 to TRBJ1-1, with D possibly being TRBD1 (6 bases). This CDR3 region has 13 residues. Germline V gene lookup returns CDR1 ENHRY and CDR2 SYGVKD. With 6 bases removed from V and 0 bases from J, the gap between germline ends came to 8 bases.

V and J are TRBV25-1 and TRBJ2-1; D possibly uses TRBD1 or TRBD2 (5 bases each). Trimming left V 3 bases short and J 6 bases short, with 15 bases between. This CDR3 region has 15 residues. CDR1 is MGHDK and CDR2 is SYGVNS in the germline V gene. The CDR3 DNA follows: TGTGCCAGCAGTGATCCTCCGGCAGGGACCAATGAGCAGTTCTTC. The encoded protein is CASSDPPAGTNEQFF.

The chain links TRBV3-1 (or the pseudogene TRBV3-2) to TRBJ1-2; no clear D gene. This CDR3 spans 16 amino acids. The germline gives CDR1 LGHDT, CDR2 YNNKEL (reference sequence). V was cut by 2 bases and J by 7 bases, with 20 bases left in between. The CDR3 region is CASSQFRAILSGGYTF. CDR3 coding DNA: TGTGCCAGCAGCCAATTCCGGGCCATTCTGAGTGGTGGCTACACCTTC.

CDR3 residues: CASSLTADSNQPQHF. In nucleotides, the CDR3 is TGTGCCAGCAGCCTCACAGCAGATAGCAATCAGCCCCAGCATTTT. This chain joins TRBV28 and TRBJ1-5; D is unresolved. The CDR3 is made up of 15 amino acids. Per the germline V gene, CDR1 is MDHEN and CDR2 is SYDVKM. V shed 6 bases and J shed 0 bases, with 12 bases lying between them.

This sequence joins TRBV15 and TRBJ1-5, with D hard to call. This CDR3 has 14 amino acids. Germline V gives CDR1 LNHNV, CDR2 YYDKDF (reference sequence). The V gene lost 0 bases and the J gene lost 6 bases, with 9 bases spanning the gap. The DNA for the CDR3 is TGTGCCACCAGCAGAGAGTCTTTGGGTCAGCCCCAGCATTTT. It codes for CATSRESLGQPQHF.

The gene calls are TRBV10-3 and TRBJ2-7; 9 bases fit TRBD1. Germline CDR1 and CDR2: ENHRY and SYGVKD. The CDR3 length is 15 residues. Unmatched junction bases numbered 10, after V lost 4 bases and J lost 6 bases. Here the CDR3 reads CAISVRDRAGGEQYF. For the CDR3, the DNA is TGTGCCATCAGTGTTAGGGACAGGGCTGGGGGCGAGCAGTACTTC.

V and J are TRBV13 and TRBJ1-2, with 8 bases lining up with TRBD1. Looked up from germline, CDR1 is PRHDT and CDR2 is FYEKMQ (reference sequence). The CDR3 length is 14 residues. V lost 4 bases, J lost 4 bases, and 5 bases stayed unmatched. The CDR3 DNA sequence: TGTGCCAGCAGCTCCACAGGGGGAGCCTATGGCTACACCTTC. It encodes CASSSTGGAYGYTF.

The V call is TRBV5-8, the J call TRBJ2-2; a weak D match, TRBD2 (5 bases). This CDR3 region has 15 residues. The V and J ends lost 0 bases and 4 bases respectively, with 10 bases between them. Germline lookup yields CDR1 SGHTS and CDR2 YDEGEE. CDR3 residues: CASSLVPSSTGELFF. CDR3 sequence (DNA): TGTGCCAGCAGCTTGGTTCCTAGCAGCACCGGGGAGCTGTTTTTT.

The rearrangement joins TRBV11-2 to TRBJ2-7; D call uncertain. Germline V gene lookup returns CDR1 SGHAT and CDR2 FQNNGV. The CDR3 loop spans 14 amino acids. V lost 1 base and J 3 bases, leaving 10 bases between the germline ends. CDR3 DNA: TGTGCCAGCAGCTTAGTGTCAGGTTACTACGAGCAGTACTTC. This codes for CASSLVSGYYEQYF.

This chain connects TRBV16 to TRBJ1-5; no clear D. Germline assignment: CDR1 KGHSY and CDR2 FQNENV. The CDR3 length is 12 residues. V lost 4 bases and J 7 bases, leaving 8 bases between the germline ends. CDR3 DNA sequence: TGTGCCAGCAGCCCCCGACAACAGCCCCAGCATTTT. As protein: CASSPRQQPQHF.

The chain carries TRBV28 and TRBJ2-7; D possibly uses TRBD1 or TRBD2 (5 bases each). CDR1 and CDR2 from the germline V gene are MDHEN and SYDVKM. V gave up 5 bases and J gave up 5 bases, with 19 bases separating them. The CDR3 consists of 15 residues. This CDR3 reads CASSAPGTNTNEQYF. The CDR3 bases are TGTGCCAGCAGTGCACCCGGGACCAATACTAACGAGCAGTACTTC.

The V gene is TRBV5-1, the J gene TRBJ2-7; 9 bases are a match to TRBD1. V gave up 4 bases and J gave up 4 bases; unmatched junction bases: 6. Germline assignment: CDR1 SGHRS and CDR2 YFSETQ. This CDR3 spans 14 amino acids. The CDR3 DNA is TGCGCCAGCAGCCCGACGGACAGGGGATACGAGCAGTACTTC. Translated: CASSPTDRGYEQYF.

This clone was picked up a small number of times. This sequence joins TRBV2 and TRBJ2-2; unclear D gene. The CDR3 extends over 15 amino acids. Germline CDR1 reads SNHLY; CDR2 reads FYNNEI. V shed 11 bases and J shed 0 bases, with 16 bases lying between them. This CDR3 reads CAGRPRQTNTGELFF. The CDR3 nucleotides are TGTGCCGGACGACCTCGTCAAACGAACACCGGGGAGCTGTTTTTT.

The genes are TRBV14 and TRBJ1-2; 7 bases map to TRBD1. Per germline, CDR1 SGHDN and CDR2 FVKESK. This CDR3 has 13 amino acids. The V segment lost 1 base and the J segment 4 bases; nucleotides outside the gene matches: 0. CDR3 bases: TGTGCCAGCAGCCAAGGACAGGGCTATGGCTACACCTTC. Residues: CASSQGQGYGYTF.

The rearrangement uses TRBV5-1 and TRBJ1-1; a possible D gene is TRBD1 (5 bases). The CDR3 totals 15 residues. V gave up 1 base and J gave up 1 base, with 11 bases separating them. CDR1 is SGHRS and CDR2 is YFSETQ in the germline V gene. This CDR3 is CASSLSGLRNTEAFF. The CDR3 DNA sequence: TGCGCCAGCAGCTTGTCGGGACTGAGGAACACTGAAGCTTTCTTT.

This clone was counted once. J is TRBJ2-5 and V is TRBV4-1; the match to TRBD1 covers 9 bases. V was pared by 5 bases and J by 5 bases, with 9 bases of the junction left unmatched. Germline-derived CDR1 and CDR2 are MGHRA and YSYEKL. CDR3 size: 15 residues. The CDR3 nucleotides are TGCGCCAGCAGCTCCGGGACAGGGAGATGGGAGACCCAGTACTTC. Protein product: CASSSGTGRWETQYF.

This chain joins TRBV2 and TRBJ2-1, with D perhaps matching TRBD2 (7 bases). Germline CDR1 and CDR2: SNHLY and FYNNEI. CDR3 length equals 15 residues. V lost 2 bases and J lost 3, with 11 bases in between. As DNA, the CDR3 is TGTGCCAGCAGTGAAACAGGGAGGGTCTACAATGAGCAGTTCTTC. Translation gives CASSETGRVYNEQFF.

The chain recombines TRBV19 with TRBJ2-2, with D unresolved. From germline, CDR1 is LNHDA and CDR2 SQIVND (reference sequence). This CDR3 region has 15 residues. Trimming pared 8 bases from V and 5 bases from J, leaving 18 bases between. This CDR3 reads CASVGNTEKTGELFF. As DNA, the CDR3 is TGTGCCAGTGTGGGGAACACGGAAAAAACCGGGGAGCTGTTTTTT.